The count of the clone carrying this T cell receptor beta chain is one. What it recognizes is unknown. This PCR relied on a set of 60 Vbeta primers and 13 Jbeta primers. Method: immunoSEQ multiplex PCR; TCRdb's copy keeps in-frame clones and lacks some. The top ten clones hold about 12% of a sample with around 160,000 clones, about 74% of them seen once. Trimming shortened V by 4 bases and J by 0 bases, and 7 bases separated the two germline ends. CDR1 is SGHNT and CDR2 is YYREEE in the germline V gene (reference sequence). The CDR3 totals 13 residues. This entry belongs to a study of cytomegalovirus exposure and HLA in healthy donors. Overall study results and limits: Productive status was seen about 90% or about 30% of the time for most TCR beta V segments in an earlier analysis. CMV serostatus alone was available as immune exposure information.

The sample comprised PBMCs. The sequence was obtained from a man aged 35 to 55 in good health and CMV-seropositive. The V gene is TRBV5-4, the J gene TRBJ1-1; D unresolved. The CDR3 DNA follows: TGTGCCAGCAGCAAGACACTGAACACTGAAGCTTTCTTT. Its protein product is CASSKTLNTEAFF. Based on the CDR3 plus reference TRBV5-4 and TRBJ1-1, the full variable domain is ETGVTQSPTHLIKTRGQQVTLRCSSQSGHNTVSWYQQALGQGPQFIFQYYREEENGRGNFPPRFSGLQFPNYSSELNVNALELDDSALYLCASSKTLNTEAFFGQGTRLTVV.